A selection of T cell receptor beta chains follows, all from one sample in a study of CD8+CD57+ T cells in acquired aplastic anemia. TCRdb re-called the reads through MiXCR, storing one row per CDR3 protein. The sample has 200,000 or so distinct CDR3 sequences, over 60% seen once. The sequencing input was sorted CD4+, CD8+, or CD8+CD57+ T cells (not recorded which) from PBMCs. The receptors come from a human donor with severe aplastic anemia or a healthy control (not recorded which). Both conserved end residues are part of each CDR3. The D gene is left open where the match is weak. Clone size, where shown, is once, few, many, or a class for clones that have expanded.

CDR3 DNA: TGTGCCAGCAGCTCAAGTACAGCGATGAACACCGGGGAGCTGTTTTTT; CDR3 protein: CASSSSTAMNTGELFF; clone size: NA; V gene: TRBV7-8; D gene: NA; J gene: TRBJ2-2
CDR3 DNA: TGCAGTGCTAGAGATTGGCAGCGGGGTAATTCACCCCTCCACTTT; CDR3 protein: CSARDWQRGNSPLHF; clone size: NA; V gene: TRBV20-1; D gene: NA; J gene: TRBJ1-6
CDR3 DNA: TGCAGCGTTGATGGTGTCCAAGAGACCCAGTACTTC; CDR3 protein: CSVDGVQETQYF; clone size: few; V gene: TRBV29-1; D gene: NA; J gene: TRBJ2-5
CDR3 DNA: TGTGCCAGCAGATACACCGGGACTGGCGGGGGGGCTGAGGATGAGCAGTTCTTC; CDR3 protein: CASRYTGTGGGAEDEQFF; clone size: few; V gene: TRBV12-3/TRBV12-4; D gene: TRBD2; J gene: TRBJ2-1
CDR3 DNA: TGCGCCAGCAGCCTAGGGACACAGAACACTGAAGCTTTCTTT; CDR3 protein: CASSLGTQNTEAFF; clone size: many; V gene: TRBV4-3; D gene: NA; J gene: TRBJ1-1
CDR3 DNA: TGCGCCAGCAGCCATGACTACACGGGACTAGCGTACAATGAGCAGTTCTTC; CDR3 protein: CASSHDYTGLAYNEQFF; clone size: NA; V gene: TRBV5-1; D gene: TRBD2; J gene: TRBJ2-1
CDR3 DNA: TGTGCCAGCAGCCAAGATGGAGTCTTGAAAAAACTGTTTTTT; CDR3 protein: CASSQDGVLKKLFF; clone size: NA; V gene: TRBV14; D gene: NA; J gene: TRBJ1-4
CDR3 DNA: TGCAGTGCTAGAGATATAGGGCAGGATTACGAGCAGTACTTC; CDR3 protein: CSARDIGQDYEQYF; clone size: NA; V gene: TRBV20-1; D gene: NA; J gene: TRBJ2-7
CDR3 DNA: TGTGCCAGCAGCTCTAAGGAGAACACTGAAGCTTTCTTT; CDR3 protein: CASSSKENTEAFF; clone size: NA; V gene: TRBV7-9; D gene: NA; J gene: TRBJ1-1
CDR3 DNA: TGTGCCACCAGCCGTGGGTCCTACGAGCAGTACTTC; CDR3 protein: CATSRGSYEQYF; clone size: few; V gene: TRBV15; D gene: NA; J gene: TRBJ2-7
CDR3 DNA: TGCGCCAGCAGCCAAGATCCGGGGGGTACACCTAACTATGGCTACACCTTC; CDR3 protein: CASSQDPGGTPNYGYTF; clone size: many; V gene: TRBV4-1; D gene: NA; J gene: TRBJ1-2
CDR3 DNA: TGTGCCAGCAGCTTCGAAGCGAATGAGCAGTTCTTC; CDR3 protein: CASSFEANEQFF; clone size: NA; V gene: TRBV7-9; D gene: NA; J gene: TRBJ2-1
CDR3 DNA: TGCAGTGTTGGCGGGAACTATGGCTACACCTTC; CDR3 protein: CSVGGNYGYTF; clone size: NA; V gene: TRBV20-1; D gene: NA; J gene: TRBJ1-2
CDR3 DNA: TGTGCCAGCAGCAAAGACAGCCACTATGGCTACACCTTC; CDR3 protein: CASSKDSHYGYTF; clone size: many; V gene: TRBV9; D gene: NA; J gene: TRBJ1-2
CDR3 DNA: TGTGCCAGCAGTAAAGCCCGCACGGGAGCAGATACGCAGTATTTT; CDR3 protein: CASSKARTGADTQYF; clone size: NA; V gene: TRBV7-9; D gene: NA; J gene: TRBJ2-3
CDR3 DNA: TGCAGTGCTTCAACTAGCGGGAGCCCCGATGGCTACAATGAGCAGTTCTTC; CDR3 protein: CSASTSGSPDGYNEQFF; clone size: NA; V gene: TRBV20-1; D gene: TRBD2; J gene: TRBJ2-1
CDR3 DNA: TGTGCCAGCAGCCCCGTCCCCACAGCGAAGGGTCAGCCCCAGCATTTT; CDR3 protein: CASSPVPTAKGQPQHF; clone size: NA; V gene: TRBV7-6; D gene: NA; J gene: TRBJ1-5
CDR3 DNA: TGTGCCACCAGTGATTCGGGACAAAATGAGCAGTTCTTC; CDR3 protein: CATSDSGQNEQFF; clone size: NA; V gene: TRBV24-1; D gene: NA; J gene: TRBJ2-1
CDR3 DNA: TGTGCCAGTAGCCGGACATATCCGGTCGAGACCCAGTACTTC; CDR3 protein: CASSRTYPVETQYF; clone size: NA; V gene: TRBV19; D gene: NA; J gene: TRBJ2-5
CDR3 DNA: TGCAGTGCCGGCGAAGGGGGCAGGTACGAGCAGTACTTC; CDR3 protein: CSAGEGGRYEQYF; clone size: NA; V gene: TRBV20-1; D gene: TRBD1; J gene: TRBJ2-7